These T cell receptor beta chains were read from a single sample in a study of neurological immune-mediated disorders. TCRdb fed the 5' RACE reads into MiXCR, producing one record per CDR3 protein. The sample carries some 38,000 distinct CDR3 sequences, over 8.5% recorded once. Sequencing used PBMCs. The receptors were gathered from a man in his fifties or sixties with HTLV-1-associated myelopathy (HAM/TSP). CDR3s include the opening cysteine and the closing phenylalanine or tryptophan. A D gene is named only where the DNA matches it firmly. Clone size is not always given. Where it is, it says once, few, many or a class for expanded clones.

v_gene	abundance	j_gene	d_gene	CDR3aa	CDR3nt
TRBV2	.	TRBJ1-1	.	CASSNLRSSEAFF	TGTGCCAGCAGTAACCTGAGAAGCTCTGAAGCTTTCTTT
TRBV4-2	many	TRBJ2-7	.	CASSQGDRTYEQYF	TGTGCCAGCAGCCAAGGGGACCGTACCTACGAGCAGTACTTC
TRBV5-1	many	TRBJ1-2	TRBD1	CASSQDGQGQDGYTF	TGCGCCAGCAGCCAAGACGGACAGGGTCAAGATGGCTACACCTTC
TRBV19	.	TRBJ2-1	.	CASRATDFYNEQFF	TGTGCCAGTAGAGCGACGGACTTCTACAATGAGCAGTTCTTC
TRBV28	.	TRBJ1-2	.	CASSFLRGGATYGYTF	TGTGCCAGCAGTTTTCTACGAGGCGGGGCTACCTATGGCTACACCTTC
TRBV5-1	many	TRBJ1-1	TRBD1	CASSDQTGRVGEAFF	TGCGCCAGCAGCGATCAGACAGGGCGGGTGGGTGAAGCTTTCTTT
TRBV5-1	many	TRBJ2-3	.	CASSLARGSSTDTQYF	TGCGCCAGCAGCTTGGCCAGGGGTTCCAGCACAGATACGCAGTATTTT
TRBV5-4	many	TRBJ2-2	.	CASSSGRGAPGELFF	TGTGCCAGCAGCTCCGGCAGGGGAGCCCCCGGGGAGCTGTTTTTT
TRBV5-1	many	TRBJ2-2	.	CATREGRESTGELFF	TGCGCCACCAGGGAAGGCAGGGAATCCACCGGAGAGCTGTTTTTT
TRBV28	many	TRBJ1-5	.	CASSLSGSVGNQPQHF	TGTGCCAGCAGTTTATCAGGATCTGTGGGCAATCAGCCCCAGCATTTT
TRBV24-1	many	TRBJ1-5	.	CATSQVSNQPQHF	TGTGCCACCAGTCAGGTTAGCAATCAGCCCCAGCATTTT
TRBV5-1	many	TRBJ2-7	.	CASSISARGRSYEQYF	TGCGCCAGCAGTATATCAGCTAGGGGACGTTCCTACGAGCAGTACTTC
TRBV28	.	TRBJ2-3	.	CASSSPYTLAATDTQYF	TGTGCCAGCAGTTCCCCTTACACTTTAGCGGCCACAGATACGCAGTATTTT
TRBV6-5	many	TRBJ1-3	.	CASSYDRSSGNTIYF	TGTGCCAGCAGTTATGACCGGAGCTCTGGAAACACCATATATTTT
TRBV18	few	TRBJ2-2	.	CASSNPRGTGELFF	TGTGCCAGCTCAAACCCAAGAGGCACCGGGGAGCTGTTTTTT
TRBV6-2/TRBV6-3	many	TRBJ1-5	TRBD1	CASKDRGQSNQPQHF	TGTGCCAGCAAGGATCGGGGACAGAGTAATCAGCCCCAGCATTTT
TRBV29-1	.	TRBJ1-5	TRBD1	CSVGDDRGQPYHF	TGCAGCGTTGGAGACGACAGGGGTCAGCCCTATCATTTT
TRBV5-1	many	TRBJ2-5	TRBD2	CASSLRLAGETQYF	TGCGCCAGCAGCCTCCGACTAGCAGGGGAGACCCAGTACTTC
TRBV5-1	once	TRBJ2-1	TRBD2	CASSPAGGWNEQFF	TGCGCCAGCTCGCCTGCGGGAGGGTGGAATGAGCAGTTCTTC
TRBV11-1	many	TRBJ2-5	TRBD2	CASSSGTSGQETQYF	TGTGCCAGCAGCTCCGGGACTAGCGGACAAGAGACCCAGTACTTC
TRBV20-1	many	TRBJ2-1	TRBD2	CSARGFGTSGRATSSYNEQFF	TGCAGTGCTAGAGGCTTCGGGACTAGCGGGAGGGCGACAAGCTCCTACAATGAGCAGTTCTTC
TRBV6-5	many	TRBJ1-2	.	CASRPAANYGYTF	TGTGCCAGCAGGCCAGCAGCTAACTATGGCTACACCTTC